This T cell receptor beta chain was sequenced in a study of radiation and T cells in renal cell carcinoma. The overall study: Nephrectomy followed 15 Gy stereotactic body radiation by 4 weeks. General study results and limits: In blood, top tumor clones expanded by 2 weeks, shrinking by 4.

As to this clone: The antigen remains unidentified.

The time point: blood 2 weeks post-SBRT. Treatment reported: 15 Gy SBRT to primary tumor, nephrectomy 4 weeks later. Serial blood draws occurred at baseline and 2 and 4 weeks post-SBRT. The patient's renal cell carcinoma had clear cell pathology. TCRdb's copy holds only in-frame clones and misses some; the assay was immunoSEQ multiplex PCR. The table has approximately 79,000 clones, about 81% seen once; the top ten hold around 5.5%. CDR1 and CDR2 from the germline V gene are MNHNS and SASEGT. The CDR3 totals 14 residues. Trimming cost V 2 bases and J 6 bases, with 10 bases left between them. The sample in question was blood, obtained from a patient whose treatment included radiotherapy and nephrectomy. J is TRBJ2-2 and V is TRBV6-1; D remains unclear. The TCR was taken from a man aged 55 to 70 with renal cell carcinoma. The CDR3 reads CASSESDSAGELFF. CDR3 DNA sequence: TGTGCCAGCAGTGAATCAGATTCTGCCGGGGAGCTGTTTTTT.